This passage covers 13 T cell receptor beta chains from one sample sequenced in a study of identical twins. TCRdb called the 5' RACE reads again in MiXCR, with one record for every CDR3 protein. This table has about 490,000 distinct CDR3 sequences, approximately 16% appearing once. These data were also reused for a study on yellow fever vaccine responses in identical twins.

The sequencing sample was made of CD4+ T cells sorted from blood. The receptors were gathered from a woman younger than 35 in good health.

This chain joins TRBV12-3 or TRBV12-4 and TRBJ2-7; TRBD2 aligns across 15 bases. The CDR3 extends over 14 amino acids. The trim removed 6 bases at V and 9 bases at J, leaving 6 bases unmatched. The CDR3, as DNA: TGTGCCAGCAGCGCTGGGACTAGCGGGAGGCGGCAGTACTTC. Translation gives CASSAGTSGRRQYF.

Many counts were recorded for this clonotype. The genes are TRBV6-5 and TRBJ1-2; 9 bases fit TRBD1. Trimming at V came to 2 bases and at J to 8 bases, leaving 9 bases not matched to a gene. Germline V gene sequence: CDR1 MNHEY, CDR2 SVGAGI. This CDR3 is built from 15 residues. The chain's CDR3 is CASSYLGTGFDGYTF. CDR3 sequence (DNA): TGTGCCAGCAGTTACCTCGGGACAGGGTTTGACGGCTACACCTTC.

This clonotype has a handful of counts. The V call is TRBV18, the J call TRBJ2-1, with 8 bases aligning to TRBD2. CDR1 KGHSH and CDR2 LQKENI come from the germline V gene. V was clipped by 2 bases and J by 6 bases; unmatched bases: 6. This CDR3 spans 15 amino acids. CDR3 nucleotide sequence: TGTGCCAGCTCACCAACGGGAGGGGGTCTCAATGAGCAGTTCTTC. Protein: CASSPTGGGLNEQFF.

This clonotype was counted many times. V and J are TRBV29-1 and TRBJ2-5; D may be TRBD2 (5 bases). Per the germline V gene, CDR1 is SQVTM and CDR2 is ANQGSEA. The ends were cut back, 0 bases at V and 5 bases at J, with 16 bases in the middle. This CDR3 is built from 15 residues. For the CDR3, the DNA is TGCAGCGTTGAAGATCGTCGTCGGGGTTCTGAGACCCAGTACTTC. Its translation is CSVEDRRRGSETQYF.

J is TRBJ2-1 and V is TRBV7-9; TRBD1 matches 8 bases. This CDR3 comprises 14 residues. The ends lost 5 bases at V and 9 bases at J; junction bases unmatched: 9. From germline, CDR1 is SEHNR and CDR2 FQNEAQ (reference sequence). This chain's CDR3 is CASSQGAGGGEQFF. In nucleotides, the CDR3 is TGTGCCAGCAGCCAAGGGGCAGGGGGCGGTGAGCAGTTCTTC.

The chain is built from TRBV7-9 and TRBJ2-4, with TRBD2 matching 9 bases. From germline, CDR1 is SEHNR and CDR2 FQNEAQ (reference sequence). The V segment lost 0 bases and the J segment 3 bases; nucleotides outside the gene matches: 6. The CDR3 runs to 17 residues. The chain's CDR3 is CASSLASGGRVKNIQYF. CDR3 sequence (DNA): TGTGCCAGCAGCTTAGCGTCGGGCGGGAGGGTCAAAAACATTCAGTACTTC.

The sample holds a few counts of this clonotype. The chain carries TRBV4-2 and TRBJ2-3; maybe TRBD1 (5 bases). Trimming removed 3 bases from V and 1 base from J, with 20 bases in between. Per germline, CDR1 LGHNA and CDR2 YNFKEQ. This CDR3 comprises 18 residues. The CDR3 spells CASSHRDRNRVGTDTQYF. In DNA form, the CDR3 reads TGTGCCAGCAGCCACCGAGACAGAAATCGGGTGGGCACAGATACGCAGTATTTT.

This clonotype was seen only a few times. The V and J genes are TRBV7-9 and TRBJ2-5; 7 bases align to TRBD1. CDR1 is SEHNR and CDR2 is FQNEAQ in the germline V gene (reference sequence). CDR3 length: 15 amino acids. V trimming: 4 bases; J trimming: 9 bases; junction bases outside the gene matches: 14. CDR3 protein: CASSSLGTASVAQYF. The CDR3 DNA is TGTGCCAGCAGCTCCCTAGGGACAGCAAGTGTGGCCCAGTACTTC. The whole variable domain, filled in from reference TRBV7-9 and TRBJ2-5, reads DTGVSQNPRHKITKRGQNVTFRCDPISEHNRLYWYRQTLGQGPEFLTYFQNEAQLEKSRLLSDRFSAERPKGSFSTLEIQRTEQGDSAMYLCASSSLGTASVAQYFGPGTRLLVL.

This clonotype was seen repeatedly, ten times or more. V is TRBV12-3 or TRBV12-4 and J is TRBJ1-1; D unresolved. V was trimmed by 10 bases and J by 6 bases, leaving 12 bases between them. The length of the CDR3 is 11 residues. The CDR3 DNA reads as TGTGCCAACACGCGGATCGCTGAAGCTTTCTTT. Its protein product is CANTRIAEAFF.

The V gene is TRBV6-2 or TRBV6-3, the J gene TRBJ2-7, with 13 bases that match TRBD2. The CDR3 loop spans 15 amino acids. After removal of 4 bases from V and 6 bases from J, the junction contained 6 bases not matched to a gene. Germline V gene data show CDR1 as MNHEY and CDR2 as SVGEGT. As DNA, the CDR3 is TGTGCCAGCAGTTCCCAACTAGCGGGAGGGTCCGAGCAGTACTTC. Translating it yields CASSSQLAGGSEQYF.

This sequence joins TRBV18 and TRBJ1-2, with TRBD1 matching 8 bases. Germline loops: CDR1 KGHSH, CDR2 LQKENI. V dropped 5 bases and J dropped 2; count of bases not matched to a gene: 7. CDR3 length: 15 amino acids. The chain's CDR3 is CASSVDRVKNYGYTF. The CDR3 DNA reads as TGTGCCAGCTCAGTGGACAGGGTTAAGAACTATGGCTACACCTTC.

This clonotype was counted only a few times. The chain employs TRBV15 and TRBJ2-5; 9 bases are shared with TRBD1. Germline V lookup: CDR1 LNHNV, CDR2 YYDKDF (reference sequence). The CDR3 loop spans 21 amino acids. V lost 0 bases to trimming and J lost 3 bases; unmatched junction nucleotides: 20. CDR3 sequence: CATSRDSRGTGSIPKEETQYF. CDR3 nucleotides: TGTGCCACCAGCAGAGATAGCCGAGGGACAGGGTCGATCCCGAAGGAAGAGACCCAGTACTTC.

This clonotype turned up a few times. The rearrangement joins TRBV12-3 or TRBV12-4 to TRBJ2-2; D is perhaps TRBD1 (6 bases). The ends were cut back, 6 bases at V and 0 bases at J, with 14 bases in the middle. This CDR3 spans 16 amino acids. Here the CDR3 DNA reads TGTGCCAGCAGGAGAATAGGGACAACGAACACCGGGGAGCTGTTTTTT. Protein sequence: CASRRIGTTNTGELFF.